The 23 T cell receptor beta chains below come from one sample, sequenced in a study of cytomegalovirus exposure and HLA in healthy donors. PCR employed 60 Vbeta and 13 Jbeta primers. Here immunoSEQ multiplex PCR was the method, and the copy in TCRdb shows in-frame clones only, minus some. The data show tens of thousands of clones, about 66% seen once. Sequencing input: PBMCs. The receptors originated from a man aged 50 or older in good health and CMV-seropositive.

The rearrangement links TRBV12-5 to TRBJ1-1; TRBD1 might be the D (5 bases). This CDR3 has 13 amino acids. Germline V gene lookup returns CDR1 LGHNT and CDR2 FRNRAP. Trimming stripped 3 bases from V and 4 bases from J, with 9 bases between. The DNA of the CDR3 is TGTGCTAGTGGTTTTATGGGGGGCACTGAAGCTTTCTTT. Translating gives CASGFMGGTEAFF.

This clone has only a few counts. V gene TRBV7-2 combines with J gene TRBJ2-5; D gene ambiguous. Germline CDR1 reads SGHTA; CDR2 reads FQGNSA. CDR3 length equals 15 residues. The V end lost 3 bases, the J end lost 5 bases, and 16 bases lay between the germline ends. Written as DNA, the CDR3 is TGTGCCAGCAGCTTCCCGCAGGTGGTATCGGAGACCCAGTACTTC. Encoded protein: CASSFPQVVSETQYF.

The V call is TRBV5-1, the J call TRBJ1-2; D gene uncertain. Between the trimmed V and J ends, which lost 1 base and 4 bases, there was a span of 5 bases. Germline CDR1 is SGHRS and CDR2 is YFSETQ. CDR3 length: 12 residues. CDR3 residues: CASSLNSYGYTF. The CDR3 nucleotides read TGCGCCAGCAGCTTGAACAGCTATGGCTACACCTTC.

The CDR3 region is CASSPEGRYNSPLHF. The CDR3 region has the DNA TGTGCCAGCAGCCCGGAGGGACGGTATAATTCACCCCTCCACTTT. The chain couples TRBV7-9 to TRBJ1-6; possibly TRBD1 for D (5 bases). The germline gives CDR1 SEHNR, CDR2 FQNEAQ (reference sequence). CDR3 size: 15 residues. Trimming stripped 5 bases from V and 4 bases from J, with 12 bases between. Full variable domain (outside the CDR3, taken from reference TRBV7-9 and TRBJ1-6): DTGVSQNPRHKITKRGQNVTFRCDPISEHNRLYWYRQTLGQGPEFLTYFQNEAQLEKSRLLSDRFSAERPKGSFSTLEIQRTEQGDSAMYLCASSPEGRYNSPLHFGNGTRLTVT.

V and J are TRBV13 and TRBJ2-5, with 9 bases matching TRBD1. The germline CDR1 and CDR2 sequences are PRHDT and FYEKMQ (reference sequence). V dropped 6 bases and J dropped 4; count of bases not matched to a gene: 6. This CDR3 region has 14 residues. The CDR3 sequence is CASSPQGAGETQYF. The CDR3 region has the DNA TGTGCCAGCAGTCCACAGGGGGCAGGAGAGACCCAGTACTTC. Complete variable domain (other parts from reference TRBV13 and TRBJ2-5): AAGVIQSPRHLIKEKRETATLKCYPIPRHDTVYWYQQGPGQDPQFLISFYEKMQSDKGSIPDRFSAQQFSDYHSELNMSSLELGDSALYFCASSPQGAGETQYFGPGTRLLVL.

The chain joins TRBV19 to TRBJ1-2, with TRBD1 matching over 7 bases. V trimming: 6 bases; J trimming: 13 bases; junction bases outside the gene matches: 11. This CDR3 has 12 amino acids. CDR1 and CDR2 from the germline V gene are LNHDA and SQIVND (reference sequence). The CDR3 bases are TGTGCCAGTAGGACATCGACAGGGCTGGGCACCTTC. Encoded protein: CASRTSTGLGTF.

The V gene is TRBV6-1, the J gene TRBJ2-7, with TRBD1 identical over 10 bases. With 2 bases clipped from V and 0 bases from J, the junction kept 1 base outside the gene matches. The CDR3 runs to 15 residues. Germline V gene lookup returns CDR1 MNHNS and CDR2 SASEGT. The CDR3 here is CASSERQGASYEQYF. The CDR3 DNA reads as TGTGCCAGCAGTGAACGACAGGGGGCCTCCTACGAGCAGTACTTC.

V and J are TRBV2 and TRBJ1-6; 11 nucleotides line up with TRBD1. CDR3 length equals 15 residues. V lost 4 bases and J lost 10; bases outside the gene matches: 6. Germline V gene data show CDR1 as SNHLY and CDR2 as FYNNEI. CDR3: CASSGGQGAASPLHF. The CDR3 nucleotides are TGTGCCAGCAGTGGAGGACAGGGGGCGGCCTCACCCCTCCACTTT.

The V gene is TRBV9, the J gene TRBJ2-5; D unclear. This CDR3 comprises 13 residues. Trimming left V 4 bases short and J 4 bases short, with 11 bases between. Germline V gene lookup returns CDR1 SGDLS and CDR2 YYNGEE. The CDR3 here is CASSQRLGETQYF. The CDR3 coding sequence is TGTGCCAGCAGCCAGCGTCTGGGAGAGACCCAGTACTTC.

This clone was counted a single time. V is TRBV4-1 and J is TRBJ2-5; 14 nucleotides match TRBD2. Germline V gene lookup returns CDR1 MGHRA and CDR2 YSYEKL. The CDR3 sequence is 17 residues long. V lost 1 base and J lost 3; bases outside the gene matches: 4. The CDR3 region is CASSQVLGLAGEETQYF. The CDR3 nucleotides read TGCGCCAGCAGCCAAGTTTTGGGACTAGCGGGGGAAGAGACCCAGTACTTC.

The V and J genes are TRBV7-2 and TRBJ2-5; tentatively, D is TRBD2 (6 bases). This CDR3 is built from 17 residues. Germline V CDR1 and CDR2: SGHTA, FQGNSA. Trimming removed 2 bases at V and 4 bases at J, with 20 bases between. The CDR3 spells CASSLRQGLAFGETQYF. The CDR3 DNA reads as TGTGCCAGCAGCTTAAGGCAGGGTCTAGCGTTTGGAGAGACCCAGTACTTC.

V gene TRBV19 combines with J gene TRBJ2-7; a possible D gene is TRBD1 (5 bases). Looked up from germline, CDR1 is LNHDA and CDR2 is SQIVND (reference sequence). The CDR3 runs 13 residues. The V gene lost 2 bases and the J gene lost 2 bases, with 7 bases spanning the gap. The CDR3 DNA is TGTGCCAGTAGTATAAAGGACACCTACGAGCAGTACTTC. Translating gives CASSIKDTYEQYF.

The CDR3 loop reads CASSLDGQAVYGYTF. In nucleotides, the CDR3 is TGTGCCAGCAGTTTAGATGGACAGGCCGTCTATGGCTACACCTTC. The gene calls are TRBV28 and TRBJ1-2, with 7 bases aligning to TRBD1. Trimming removed 2 bases from V and 4 bases from J; junction bases left unmatched: 7. The CDR3 is 15 residues long. Germline CDR1 MDHEN, CDR2 SYDVKM.

The chain is built from TRBV14 and TRBJ2-5; D gene unclear. The V gene lost 5 bases and the J gene lost 1 base, with 8 bases spanning the gap. This CDR3 is 13 amino acids long. CDR1 is SGHDN and CDR2 is FVKESK in the germline V gene. CDR3 region: CASSELLQETQYF. The CDR3 bases are TGTGCCAGCAGCGAACTCCTCCAAGAGACCCAGTACTTC.

The J gene is TRBJ2-1, the V gene TRBV9; D is ambiguous. The CDR3 is 15 residues long. In germline, CDR1 is SGDLS, CDR2 YYNGEE. The ends were cut back, 3 bases at V and 4 bases at J, with 14 bases in the middle. The CDR3 region has the DNA TGTGCCAGCAGCGCCTCCCCAGCGCAGTACAATGAGCAGTTCTTC. Its protein is CASSASPAQYNEQFF.

This clone was picked up a small number of times. The rearrangement uses TRBV5-1 and TRBJ1-1; 12 bases are shared with TRBD1. Germline loops: CDR1 SGHRS, CDR2 YFSETQ. This CDR3 has 16 residues. Trimming removed 4 bases from V and 2 bases from J; junction bases left unmatched: 6. CDR3 protein: CASSRDRGQGNTEAFF. DNA of the CDR3: TGCGCCAGCAGCCGGGACAGGGGGCAGGGAAACACTGAAGCTTTCTTT.

In its sample, this clone was seen once. The chain joins TRBV5-4 to TRBJ1-2; 7 bases fit TRBD1. With V trimmed by 3 bases and J by 5 bases, 7 bases remained unmatched. The CDR3 covers 14 residues. Germline V gene lookup returns CDR1 SGHNT and CDR2 YYREEE (reference sequence). The DNA of the CDR3 is TGTGCCAGCAGCTCCGGACAGGTACCTTATGGCTACACCTTC. It encodes CASSSGQVPYGYTF.

As regards this clone: The final CDR3 position lacks the conserved phenylalanine or tryptophan, pointing to a likely read error. The V and J genes are TRBV29-1 and TRBJ2-3; D not certain. The CDR3 length is 12 residues. Germline V gene sequence: CDR1 SQVTM, CDR2 ANQGSEA. Trimming pared 4 bases from V and 0 bases from J, leaving 5 bases between. The CDR3, as DNA: TGCAGCGTTGTAACTAGCACAGATACGCAGTATGTT. Translating it yields CSVVTSTDTQYV.

This clone has only a few counts. The V call is TRBV29-1, the J call TRBJ2-2; 8 nucleotides line up with TRBD1. The ends lost 4 bases at V and 1 base at J; junction bases unmatched: 5. CDR3 size: 15 residues. The germline CDR1 and CDR2 sequences are SQVTM and ANQGSEA. The CDR3 region is CSVAAGGMNTGELFF. CDR3 DNA: TGCAGCGTTGCAGCAGGGGGCATGAACACCGGGGAGCTGTTTTTT.

This chain joins TRBV5-1 and TRBJ1-1; D possibly corresponds to TRBD1 (6 bases). The V gene's germline CDR1 is SGHRS and CDR2 YFSETQ. Trimming removed 1 base from V and 6 bases from J, with 7 bases in between. The CDR3 is 12 amino acids. The CDR3: CASSLTGSEAFF. CDR3 sequence (DNA): TGCGCCAGCAGCTTGACAGGGTCTGAAGCTTTCTTT.

The CDR3 bases are TGTGCCAGCAGTTCGGGACAGGGGGCAATCTATGGCTACACCTTC. This codes for CASSSGQGAIYGYTF. V is TRBV28 and J is TRBJ1-2; TRBD1 aligns across 12 bases. The CDR3 loop spans 15 amino acids. V shed 4 bases and J 4 bases; nucleotides not matched to a gene: 4. Germline CDR1 reads MDHEN; CDR2 reads SYDVKM.

The V gene is TRBV11-3, the J gene TRBJ1-1; possibly TRBD1 for D (5 bases). V gave up 4 bases and J gave up 0 bases, with 15 bases separating them. This CDR3 has 16 residues. Germline-derived CDR1 and CDR2 are SGHNT and YENEEA. In nucleotides, the CDR3 is TGTGCCAGCAGCTCCCGCCGGGGGGTTATGAACACTGAAGCTTTCTTT. It yields the protein CASSSRRGVMNTEAFF.

J is TRBJ2-1 and V is TRBV5-4; 9 bases align to TRBD1. The length of the CDR3 is 18 residues. After removal of 4 bases from V and 2 bases from J, the junction contained 13 bases not matched to a gene. Germline values: CDR1 SGHNT, CDR2 YYREEE (reference sequence). As DNA, the CDR3 is TGTGCCAGCAGCACTCCCGGGACAGGGACAAGGCCCTACAATGAGCAGTTCTTC. It specifies CASSTPGTGTRPYNEQFF.